The 8 T cell receptor beta chains listed next were all sequenced from one sample in a study of T cells in Graves' hyperthyroidism and ophthalmopathy. Researchers took RNA transcripts and amplified the TCR beta CDR3 regions from them. During a first-round RT-PCR of the TCR CDR3, the HTBI primer set was used. Each CDR3 protein gets one entry after TCRdb re-called the multiplex PCR reads with MiXCR. Of over 500,000 distinct CDR3 sequences listed, approximately 49% are singletons. The sample was peripheral blood or thyroid tissue (not recorded which). These receptors all come from an adult woman with Graves' disease, either hyperthyroidism or ophthalmopathy (not recorded which).

V and J are TRBV19 and TRBJ1-5, with a tentative D call TRBD1 (5 bases). Germline loops: CDR1 LNHDA, CDR2 SQIVND (reference sequence). This CDR3 has 17 amino acids. Trimming shortened V by 5 bases and J by 0 bases, and 17 bases separated the two germline ends. The CDR3 DNA sequence: TGTGCCAGTAGTTCAACATGGGGGACCTTTAGCAATCAGCCCCAGCATTTT. Protein product: CASSSTWGTFSNQPQHF. The full variable domain, in which reference TRBV19 and TRBJ1-5 provide the parts outside the CDR3, is DGGITQSPKYLFRKEGQNVTLSCEQNLNHDAMYWYRQDPGQGLRLIYYSQIVNDFQKGDIAEGYSVSREKKESFPLTVTSAQKNPTAFYLCASSSTWGTFSNQPQHFGDGTRLSIL.

For this clonotype: A much more abundant neighbour one base away suggests this may be a read error. The chain employs TRBV20-1 and TRBJ2-2; 7 nucleotides align to TRBD1. The V gene's germline CDR1 is DFQATT and CDR2 SNEGSKA (reference sequence). This CDR3 has 14 residues. The CDR3, as DNA: TGCAATGCCCCTCTGGTCAGGGGGACCGGGGAGCTGTTTTTT. This sequence encodes CNAPLVRGTGELFF.

The chain combines TRBV7-2 with TRBJ2-5; D gene unclear. This CDR3 region has 15 residues. Germline V gene data show CDR1 as SGHTA and CDR2 as FQGNSA. V lost 1 base and J 1 base, leaving 10 bases between the germline ends. CDR3 nucleotides: TGTGCCAGCAGCTTAGTCCCGGGTCCCCAAGAGACCCAGTACTTC. It specifies CASSLVPGPQETQYF.

About this clonotype itself: A read error may be the cause here, since a much bigger clone is one base away. Because the CDR3 is missing its conserved closing phenylalanine or tryptophan, this is likely a read error. The chain joins TRBV12-3 or TRBV12-4 to TRBJ1-1, with D uncertain. V was shortened by 6 bases and J by 4 bases, with 15 bases between the two germline ends. This CDR3 spans 14 amino acids. The DNA of the CDR3 is TGTGCCAGCAGCCCTGACCCCCCTCCCACTGAAGCTTTCCTT. Its protein product is CASSPDPPPTEAFL.

The CDR3 reads CASSEYRGKHEKLFF. In nucleotides, the CDR3 is TGTGCCAGCAGTGAATATAGGGGGAAGCATGAAAAACTGTTTTTT. The chain carries TRBV25-1 and TRBJ1-4, with a tentative D call TRBD1 (6 bases). This CDR3 spans 15 amino acids. Trimming removed 0 bases from V and 6 bases from J, with 11 bases in between. The germline V gene has CDR1 MGHDK and CDR2 SYGVNS.

This clonotype occurred many times. The rearrangement uses TRBV29-1 and TRBJ1-5, with a tentative D call TRBD1 (6 bases). V was pared by 6 bases and J by 0 bases, with 9 bases between. Germline CDR1 SQVTM, CDR2 ANQGSEA. CDR3 length equals 13 residues. The CDR3 region has the DNA TGCAGCGTGGGGACAAGTAGCAATCAGCCCCAGCATTTT. Its translation is CSVGTSSNQPQHF.

This clonotype was counted a few times. The CDR3 DNA reads as TGTGCCAGCAGTTTAGTAACCGCTGGCCAGGAGGATGGCTACACCTTC. Translating gives CASSLVTAGQEDGYTF. The chain couples TRBV28 to TRBJ1-2; no firm D call. The CDR3 length is 16 residues. CDR1 is MDHEN, CDR2 SYDVKM, per germline. V lost 2 bases to trimming and J lost 6 bases, with 19 bases between them.

The table lists this clonotype with a few counts. The chain has TRBV9 and TRBJ2-5; 9 bases align to TRBD2. The CDR3 is 16 amino acids. Germline CDR1 SGDLS, CDR2 YYNGEE. V lost 1 base, J lost 3 bases, and 7 bases stayed unmatched. CDR3 sequence: CASSVSSQRGEETQYF. The DNA for the CDR3 is TGTGCCAGCAGCGTATCGTCCCAGCGGGGGGAAGAGACCCAGTACTTC.